The entry below gives a single TCR beta chain sequence along with its context. The antigen is undetermined. This sample is part of a study of OX40 agonist ivuxolimab in advanced cancers. Findings and limits, study-wide: What antigens the expanded peripheral T cells recognized was never established.

Repertoires were generated with immunoSEQ multiplex PCR, while TCRdb's copy carries only in-frame clones and drops some. The table has more than 65,000 clones, about 85% seen once; the top ten hold about 6.3%. The source material was CD4+ or CD8+ T cells sorted from blood, sampled in a trial of the OX40 agonist ivuxolimab. This sequence originates from an adult with an advanced solid tumor such as melanoma, head and neck, liver or kidney cancer.

CDR3: CASSPRTGKTGELFF. The DNA of the CDR3 is TGTGCCAGCAGCCCCCGGACAGGGAAGACCGGGGAGCTGTTTTTT. V gene TRBV13 combines with J gene TRBJ2-2, with 8 bases identical to TRBD1. V dropped 5 bases and J dropped 5; count of bases not matched to a gene: 7. CDR1 is PRHDT, CDR2 FYEKMQ, per germline (reference sequence). CDR3 length: 15 amino acids.